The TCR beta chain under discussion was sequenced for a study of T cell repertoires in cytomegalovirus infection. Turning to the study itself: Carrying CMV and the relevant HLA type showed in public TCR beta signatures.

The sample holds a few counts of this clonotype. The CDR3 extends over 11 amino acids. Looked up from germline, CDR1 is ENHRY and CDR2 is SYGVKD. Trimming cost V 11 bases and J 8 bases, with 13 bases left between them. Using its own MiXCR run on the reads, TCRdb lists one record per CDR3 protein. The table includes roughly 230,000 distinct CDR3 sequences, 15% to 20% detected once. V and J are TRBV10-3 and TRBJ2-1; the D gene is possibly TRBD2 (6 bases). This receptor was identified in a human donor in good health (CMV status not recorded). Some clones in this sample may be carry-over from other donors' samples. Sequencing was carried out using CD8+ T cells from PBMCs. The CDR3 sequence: CAAGREDEQFF. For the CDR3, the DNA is TGTGCCGCAGGCAGGGAGGATGAGCAGTTCTTC.